This T cell receptor (beta chain) was sequenced in a study of cytomegalovirus exposure and HLA in healthy donors. Whole-study context: In a later analysis, the 100 to 150 validation repertoires were reported to have used the same platform as the approximately 700 first-cohort repertoires.

Trimming removed 0 bases from V and 3 bases from J, with 15 bases in between. There are 16 residues in the CDR3. The germline CDR1 and CDR2 sequences are MNHEY and SVGAGI. Study-level results: There were under 200 TCR beta chains listed as cytomegalovirus-associated. Most TCR sequences were uncommon, yet certain public TCRs appeared in many donors.

From the roughly 120-subject validation cohort, which was separate from the approximately 720-subject first cohort, the donors were drawn. Clones were sequenced by immunoSEQ multiplex PCR, and TCRdb holds only the in-frame ones, with some missing. The sample has under 200,000 clones, roughly 89% seen once; the top ten hold 10% to 13%. This clone was found a few times. Its antigen is unknown. The origin of this receptor is a young woman in good health and CMV-seropositive. The chain is built from TRBV6-5 and TRBJ2-7; D may be TRBD1 (6 bases). The specimen was PBMCs. CDR3 nucleotides: TGTGCCAGCAGTTACTCTGGGGGCCCGCTCCACTACGAGCAGTACTTC. Protein: CASSYSGGPLHYEQYF.